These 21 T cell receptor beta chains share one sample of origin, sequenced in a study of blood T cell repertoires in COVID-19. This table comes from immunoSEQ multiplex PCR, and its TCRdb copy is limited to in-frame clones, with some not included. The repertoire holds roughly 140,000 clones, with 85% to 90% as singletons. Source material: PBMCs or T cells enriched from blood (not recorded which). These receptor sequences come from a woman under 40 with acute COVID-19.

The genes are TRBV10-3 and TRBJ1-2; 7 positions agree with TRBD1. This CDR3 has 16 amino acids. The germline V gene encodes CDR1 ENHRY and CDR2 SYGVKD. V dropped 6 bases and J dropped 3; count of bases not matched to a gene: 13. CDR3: CAIRDIIRGADYGYTF. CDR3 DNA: TGTGCCATCAGGGATATTATCAGGGGGGCCGACTATGGCTACACCTTC.

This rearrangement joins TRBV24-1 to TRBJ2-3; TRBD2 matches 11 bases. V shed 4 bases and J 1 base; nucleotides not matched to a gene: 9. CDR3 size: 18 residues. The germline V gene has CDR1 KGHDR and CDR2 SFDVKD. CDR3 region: CATSERLAGGPGTDTQYF. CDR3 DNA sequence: TGTGCCACCAGTGAAAGGTTAGCGGGAGGGCCCGGCACAGATACGCAGTATTTT.

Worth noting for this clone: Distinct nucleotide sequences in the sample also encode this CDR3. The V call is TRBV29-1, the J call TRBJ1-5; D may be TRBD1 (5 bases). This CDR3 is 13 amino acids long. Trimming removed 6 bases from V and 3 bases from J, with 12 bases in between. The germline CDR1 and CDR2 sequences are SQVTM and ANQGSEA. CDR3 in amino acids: CSVALGVNQPQHF. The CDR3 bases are TGCAGCGTAGCTCTAGGGGTCAATCAGCCCCAGCATTTT.

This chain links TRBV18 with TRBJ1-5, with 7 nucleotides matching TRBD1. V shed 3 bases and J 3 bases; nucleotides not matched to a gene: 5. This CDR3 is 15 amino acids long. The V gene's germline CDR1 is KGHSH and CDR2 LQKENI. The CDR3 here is CASSPQTGPNQPQHF. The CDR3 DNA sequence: TGTGCCAGCTCACCGCAGACAGGGCCCAATCAGCCCCAGCATTTT. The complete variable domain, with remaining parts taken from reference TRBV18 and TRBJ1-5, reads NAGVMQNPRHLVRRRGQEARLRCSPMKGHSHVYWYRQLPEEGLKFMVYLQKENIIDESGMPKERFSAEFPKEGPSILRIQQVVRGDSAAYFCASSPQTGPNQPQHFGDGTRLSIL.

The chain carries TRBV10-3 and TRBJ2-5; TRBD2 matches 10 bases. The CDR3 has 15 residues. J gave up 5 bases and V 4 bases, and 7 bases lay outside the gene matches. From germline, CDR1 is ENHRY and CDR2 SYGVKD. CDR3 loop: CAISGASGRGETQYF. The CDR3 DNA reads TGTGCCATCAGTGGGGCTAGCGGGAGAGGGGAGACCCAGTACTTC.

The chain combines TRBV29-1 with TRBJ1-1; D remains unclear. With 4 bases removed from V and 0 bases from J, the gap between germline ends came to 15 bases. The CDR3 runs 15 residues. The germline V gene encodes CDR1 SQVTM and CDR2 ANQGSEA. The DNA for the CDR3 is TGCAGCGTTGTCACAGTCGCCTTCATGAACACTGAAGCTTTCTTT. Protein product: CSVVTVAFMNTEAFF.

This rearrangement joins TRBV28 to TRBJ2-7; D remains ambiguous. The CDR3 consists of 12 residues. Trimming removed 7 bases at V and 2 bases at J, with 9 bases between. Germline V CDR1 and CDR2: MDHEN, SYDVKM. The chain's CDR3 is CASNSETYEQYF. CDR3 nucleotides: TGTGCCAGCAATTCGGAGACCTACGAGCAGTACTTC.

The CDR3 DNA sequence: TGTGCCAGCAGCGACCAGCCAGGGTGGGATGAAAAACTGTTTTTT. Its protein is CASSDQPGWDEKLFF. The rearrangement links TRBV7-2 to TRBJ1-4, with D possibly being TRBD1 (5 bases). The CDR3 consists of 15 residues. Trimming cost V 5 bases and J 6 bases, with 16 bases left between them. Germline V gene data show CDR1 as SGHTA and CDR2 as FQGNSA.

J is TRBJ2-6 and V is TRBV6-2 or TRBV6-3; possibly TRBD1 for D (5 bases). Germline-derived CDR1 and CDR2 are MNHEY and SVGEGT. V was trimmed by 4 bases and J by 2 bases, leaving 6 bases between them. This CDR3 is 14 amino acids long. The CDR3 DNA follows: TGTGCCAGCAGTTGGGGCCCTGGGGCCAACGTCCTGACTTTC. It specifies CASSWGPGANVLTF.

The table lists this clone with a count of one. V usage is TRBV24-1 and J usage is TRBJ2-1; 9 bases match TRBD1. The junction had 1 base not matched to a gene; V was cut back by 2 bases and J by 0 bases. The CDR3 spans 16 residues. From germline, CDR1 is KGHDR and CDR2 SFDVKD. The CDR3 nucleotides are TGTGCCACCAGTGATTCGGGACAGGGCTCCTACAATGAGCAGTTCTTC. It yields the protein CATSDSGQGSYNEQFF.

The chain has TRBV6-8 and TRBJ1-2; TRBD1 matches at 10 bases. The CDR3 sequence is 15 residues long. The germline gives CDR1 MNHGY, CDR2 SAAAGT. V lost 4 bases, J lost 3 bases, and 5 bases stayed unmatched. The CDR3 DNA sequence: TGTGCCAGCAGTTCCAAGGACAGGGGGGACTATGGCTACACCTTC. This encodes CASSSKDRGDYGYTF.

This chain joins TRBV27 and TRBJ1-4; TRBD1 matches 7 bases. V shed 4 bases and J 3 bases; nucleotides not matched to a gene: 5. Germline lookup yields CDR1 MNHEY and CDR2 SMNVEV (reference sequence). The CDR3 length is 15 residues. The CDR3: CASSSRDSANEKLFF. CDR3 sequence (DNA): TGTGCCAGCAGTTCCCGGGACAGCGCTAATGAAAAACTGTTTTTT.

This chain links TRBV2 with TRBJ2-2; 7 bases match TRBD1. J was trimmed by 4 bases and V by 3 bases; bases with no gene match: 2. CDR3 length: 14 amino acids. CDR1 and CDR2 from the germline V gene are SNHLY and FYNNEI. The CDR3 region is CASSEDRLTGELFF. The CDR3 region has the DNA TGTGCCAGCAGTGAGGACAGGCTCACCGGGGAGCTGTTTTTT.

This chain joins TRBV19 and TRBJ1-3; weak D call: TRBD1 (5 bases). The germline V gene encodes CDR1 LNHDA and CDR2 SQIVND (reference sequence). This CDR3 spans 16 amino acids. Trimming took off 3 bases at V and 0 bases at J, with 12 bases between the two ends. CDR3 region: CASSMAGYYSGNTIYF. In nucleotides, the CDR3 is TGTGCCAGTAGTATGGCAGGGTACTACTCTGGAAACACCATATATTTT. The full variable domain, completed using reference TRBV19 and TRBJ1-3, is DGGITQSPKYLFRKEGQNVTLSCEQNLNHDAMYWYRQDPGQGLRLIYYSQIVNDFQKGDIAEGYSVSREKKESFPLTVTSAQKNPTAFYLCASSMAGYYSGNTIYFGEGSWLTVV.

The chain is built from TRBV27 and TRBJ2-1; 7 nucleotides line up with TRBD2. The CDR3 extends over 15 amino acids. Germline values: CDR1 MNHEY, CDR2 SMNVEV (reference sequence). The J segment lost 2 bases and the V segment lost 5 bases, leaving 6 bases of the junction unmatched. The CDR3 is CASSEGLSTYNEQFF. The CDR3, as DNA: TGTGCCAGCAGTGAGGGACTATCTACCTACAATGAGCAGTTCTTC.

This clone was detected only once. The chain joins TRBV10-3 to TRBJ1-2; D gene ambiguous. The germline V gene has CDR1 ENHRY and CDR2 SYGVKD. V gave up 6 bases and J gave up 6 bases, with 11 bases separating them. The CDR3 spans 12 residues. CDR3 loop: CAISPTGNGYTF. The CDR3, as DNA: TGTGCCATCAGCCCGACGGGGAATGGCTACACCTTC.

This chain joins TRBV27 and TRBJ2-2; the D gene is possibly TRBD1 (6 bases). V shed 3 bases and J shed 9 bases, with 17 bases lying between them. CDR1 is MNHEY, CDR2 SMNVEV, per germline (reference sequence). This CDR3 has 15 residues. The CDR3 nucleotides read TGTGCCAGCAGTTTGGCCGGGACAAGTCACCGGGAGCTGTTTTTT. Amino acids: CASSLAGTSHRELFF.

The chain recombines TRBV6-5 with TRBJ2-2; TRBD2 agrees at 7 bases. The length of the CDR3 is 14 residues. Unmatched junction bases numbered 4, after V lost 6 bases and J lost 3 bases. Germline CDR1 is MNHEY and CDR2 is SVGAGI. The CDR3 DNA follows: TGTGCCAGCAGGCCCACTAGCGACACCGGGGAGCTGTTTTTT. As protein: CASRPTSDTGELFF.

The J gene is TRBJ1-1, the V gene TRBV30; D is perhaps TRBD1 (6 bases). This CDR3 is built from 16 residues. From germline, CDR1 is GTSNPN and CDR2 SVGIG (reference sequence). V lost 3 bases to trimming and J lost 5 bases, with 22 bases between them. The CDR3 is CAWRYHRDVRRTEAFF. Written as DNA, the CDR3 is TGTGCCTGGAGATATCACAGGGATGTTAGGAGGACTGAAGCTTTCTTT.

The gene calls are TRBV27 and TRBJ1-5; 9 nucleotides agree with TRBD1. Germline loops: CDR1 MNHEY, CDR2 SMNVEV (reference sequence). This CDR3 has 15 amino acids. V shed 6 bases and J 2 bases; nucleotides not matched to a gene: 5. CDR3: CASSQDRGRNQPQHF. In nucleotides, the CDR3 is TGTGCCAGCAGCCAGGACAGGGGACGCAATCAGCCCCAGCATTTT.

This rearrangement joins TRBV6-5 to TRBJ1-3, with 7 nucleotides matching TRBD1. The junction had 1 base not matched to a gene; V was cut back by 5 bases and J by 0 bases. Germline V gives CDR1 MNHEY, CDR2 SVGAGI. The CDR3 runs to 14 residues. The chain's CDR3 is CASSPGGSGNTIYF. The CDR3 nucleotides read TGTGCCAGCAGTCCAGGGGGCTCTGGAAACACCATATATTTT.